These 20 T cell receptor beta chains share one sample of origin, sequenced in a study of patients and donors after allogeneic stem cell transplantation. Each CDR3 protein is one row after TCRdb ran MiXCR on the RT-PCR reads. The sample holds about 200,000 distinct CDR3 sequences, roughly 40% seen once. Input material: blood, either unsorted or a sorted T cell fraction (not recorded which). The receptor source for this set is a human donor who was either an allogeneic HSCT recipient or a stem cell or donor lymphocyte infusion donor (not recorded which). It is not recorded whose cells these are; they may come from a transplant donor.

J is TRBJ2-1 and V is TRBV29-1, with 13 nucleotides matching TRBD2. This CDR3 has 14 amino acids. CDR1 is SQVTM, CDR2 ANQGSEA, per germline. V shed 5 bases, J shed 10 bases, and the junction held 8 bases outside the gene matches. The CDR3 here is CSVILAGGLYEQFF. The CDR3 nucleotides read TGCAGCGTTATACTAGCGGGAGGGCTATACGAGCAGTTCTTC.

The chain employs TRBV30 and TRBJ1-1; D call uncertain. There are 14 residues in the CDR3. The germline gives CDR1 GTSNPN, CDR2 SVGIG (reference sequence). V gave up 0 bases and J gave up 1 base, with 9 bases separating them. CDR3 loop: CAWSVGQPNTEAFF. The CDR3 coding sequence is TGTGCCTGGAGTGTAGGGCAGCCGAACACTGAAGCTTTCTTT. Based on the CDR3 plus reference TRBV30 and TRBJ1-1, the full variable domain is SQTIHQWPATLVQPVGSPLSLECTVEGTSNPNLYWYRQAAGRGLQLLFYSVGIGQISSEVPQNLSASRPQDRQFILSSKKLLLSDSGFYLCAWSVGQPNTEAFFGQGTRLTVV.

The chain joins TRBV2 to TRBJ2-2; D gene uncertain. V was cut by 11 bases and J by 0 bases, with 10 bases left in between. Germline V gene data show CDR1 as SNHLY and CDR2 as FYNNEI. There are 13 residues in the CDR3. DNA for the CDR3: TGTGCCTTCGGACCTACGAACACCGGGGAGCTGTTTTTT. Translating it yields CAFGPTNTGELFF.

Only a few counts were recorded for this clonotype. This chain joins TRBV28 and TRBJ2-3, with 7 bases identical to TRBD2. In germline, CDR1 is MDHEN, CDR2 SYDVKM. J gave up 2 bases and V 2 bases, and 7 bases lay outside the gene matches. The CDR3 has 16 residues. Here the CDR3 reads CASSLLGSGITDTQYF. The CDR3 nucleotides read TGTGCCAGCAGTTTACTAGGGAGCGGGATCACAGATACGCAGTATTTT.

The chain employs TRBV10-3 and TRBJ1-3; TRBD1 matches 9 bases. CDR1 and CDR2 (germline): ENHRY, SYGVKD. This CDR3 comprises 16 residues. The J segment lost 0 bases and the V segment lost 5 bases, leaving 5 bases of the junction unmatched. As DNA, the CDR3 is TGTGCCATCAGTACGACAGGGGGATCCTCTGGAAACACCATATATTTT. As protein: CAISTTGGSSGNTIYF.

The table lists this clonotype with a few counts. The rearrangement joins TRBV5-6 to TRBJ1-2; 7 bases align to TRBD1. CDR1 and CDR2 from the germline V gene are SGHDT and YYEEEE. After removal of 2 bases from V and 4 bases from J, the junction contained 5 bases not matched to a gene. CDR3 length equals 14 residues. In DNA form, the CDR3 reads TGTGCCAGCAGCTTCGATCAGGGGGGCTATGGCTACACCTTC. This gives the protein CASSFDQGGYGYTF.

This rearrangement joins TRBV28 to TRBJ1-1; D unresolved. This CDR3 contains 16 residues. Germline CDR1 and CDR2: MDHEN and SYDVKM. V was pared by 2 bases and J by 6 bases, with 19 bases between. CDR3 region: CASSLRAPRGGPEAFF. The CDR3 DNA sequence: TGTGCCAGCAGTTTAAGGGCACCCAGAGGAGGGCCTGAAGCTTTCTTT.

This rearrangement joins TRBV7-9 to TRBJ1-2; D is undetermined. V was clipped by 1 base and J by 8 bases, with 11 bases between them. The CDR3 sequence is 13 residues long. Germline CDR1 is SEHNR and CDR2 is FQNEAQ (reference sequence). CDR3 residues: CASSLELGGGYTF. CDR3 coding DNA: TGTGCCAGCAGCTTAGAACTCGGAGGGGGCTACACCTTC.

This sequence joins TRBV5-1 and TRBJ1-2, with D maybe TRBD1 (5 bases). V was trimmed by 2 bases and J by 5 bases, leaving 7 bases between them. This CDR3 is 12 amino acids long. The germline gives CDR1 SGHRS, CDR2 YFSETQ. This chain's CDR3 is CASSFQGYGYTF. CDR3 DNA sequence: TGCGCCAGCAGCTTCCAGGGTTATGGCTACACCTTC.

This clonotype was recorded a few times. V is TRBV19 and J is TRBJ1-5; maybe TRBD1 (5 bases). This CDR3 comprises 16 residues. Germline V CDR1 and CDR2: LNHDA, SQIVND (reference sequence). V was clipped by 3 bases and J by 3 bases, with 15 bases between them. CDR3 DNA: TGTGCCAGTAGTATGCGAAGGGACGGTTTCAATCAGCCCCAGCATTTT. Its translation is CASSMRRDGFNQPQHF.

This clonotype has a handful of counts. The CDR3 loop is CASSPQAGNEQFF. CDR3 DNA: TGTGCCAGCAGCCCCCAAGCGGGCAATGAGCAGTTCTTC. V usage is TRBV9 and J usage is TRBJ2-1; a weak D match, TRBD2 (6 bases). Deletions cut 4 bases from V and 6 bases from J, with 11 bases between. Germline CDR1 is SGDLS and CDR2 is YYNGEE. CDR3 length: 13 amino acids.

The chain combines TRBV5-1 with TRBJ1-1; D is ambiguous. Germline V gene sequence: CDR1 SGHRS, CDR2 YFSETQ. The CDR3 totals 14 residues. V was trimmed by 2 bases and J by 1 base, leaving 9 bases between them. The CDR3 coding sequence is TGCGCCAGCAGCTTTCAAGGGAGGAACACTGAAGCTTTCTTT. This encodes CASSFQGRNTEAFF.

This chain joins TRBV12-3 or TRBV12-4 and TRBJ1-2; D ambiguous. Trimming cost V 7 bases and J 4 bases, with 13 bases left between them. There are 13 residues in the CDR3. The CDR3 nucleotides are TGTGCCAGCATGTCCCAGAGTAGCTATGGCTACACCTTC. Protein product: CASMSQSSYGYTF.

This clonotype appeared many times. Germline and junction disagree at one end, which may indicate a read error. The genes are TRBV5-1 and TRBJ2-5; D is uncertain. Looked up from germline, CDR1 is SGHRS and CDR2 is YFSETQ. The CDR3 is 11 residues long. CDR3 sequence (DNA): TGTGCCAGCAGTTTCCAAGAGACCCAGTACTTC. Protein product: CASSFQETQYF.

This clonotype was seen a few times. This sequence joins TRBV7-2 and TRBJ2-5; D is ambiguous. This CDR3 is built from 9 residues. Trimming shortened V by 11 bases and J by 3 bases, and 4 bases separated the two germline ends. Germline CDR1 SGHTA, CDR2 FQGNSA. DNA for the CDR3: TGTGCCGTCGAAGAGACCCAGTACTTC. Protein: CAVEETQYF.

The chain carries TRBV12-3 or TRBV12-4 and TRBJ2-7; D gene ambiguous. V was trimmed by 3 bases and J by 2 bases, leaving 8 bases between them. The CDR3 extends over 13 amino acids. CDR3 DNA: TGTGCCAGCAGTTTTCCCAAGCCCTACGAGCAGTACTTC. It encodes CASSFPKPYEQYF.

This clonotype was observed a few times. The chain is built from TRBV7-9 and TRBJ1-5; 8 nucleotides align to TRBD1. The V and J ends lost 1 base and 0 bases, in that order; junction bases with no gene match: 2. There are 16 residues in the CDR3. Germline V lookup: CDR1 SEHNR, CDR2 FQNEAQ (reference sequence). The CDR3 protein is CASSLGQGHSNQPQHF. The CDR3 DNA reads TGTGCCAGCAGCTTAGGACAGGGGCATAGCAATCAGCCCCAGCATTTT.

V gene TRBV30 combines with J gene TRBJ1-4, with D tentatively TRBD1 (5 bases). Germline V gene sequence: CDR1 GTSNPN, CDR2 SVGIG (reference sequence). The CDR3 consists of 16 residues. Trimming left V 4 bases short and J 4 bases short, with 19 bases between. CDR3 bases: TGTGCCTGGATGACCATCGACCGGGACCTTAATGAAAAACTGTTTTTT. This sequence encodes CAWMTIDRDLNEKLFF.

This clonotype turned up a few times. The CDR3 sequence: CSVVGSNTYNEQFF. The CDR3 DNA reads TGCAGCGTTGTCGGGTCTAACACCTACAATGAGCAGTTCTTC. V and J are TRBV29-1 and TRBJ2-1; D remains unclear. Trimming cost V 4 bases and J 2 bases, with 12 bases left between them. The CDR3 is made up of 14 amino acids. Germline CDR1 is SQVTM and CDR2 is ANQGSEA.

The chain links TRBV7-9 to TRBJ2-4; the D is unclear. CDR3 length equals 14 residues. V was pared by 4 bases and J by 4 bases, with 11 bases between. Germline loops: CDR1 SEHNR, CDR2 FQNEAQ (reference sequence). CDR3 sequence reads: CASSSVISKNIQYF. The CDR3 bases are TGTGCCAGCAGCTCCGTGATTTCTAAAAACATTCAGTACTTC.